Included here is one T cell receptor (beta chain) sequence, with context. Other DNA sequences in this sample translate to the same CDR3. Researchers ran the PCR with 60 Vbeta and 13 Jbeta primers. Some clones are missing from TCRdb's copy, which holds only in-frame ones; the method was immunoSEQ multiplex PCR. The sample holds more than 110,000 clones; 60% to 85% are singletons and the top ten take about 1%. This sample was included in a study of cytomegalovirus exposure and HLA in healthy donors. The CDR3 extends over 12 amino acids. V lost 2 bases, J lost 6 bases, and 7 bases lay in between. The germline gives CDR1 SEHNR, CDR2 FQNEAQ (reference sequence).

The sequence was obtained from a man aged 18 to 29 in good health and CMV-seronegative. Sequenced: PBMCs. The rearrangement uses TRBV7-9 and TRBJ1-1; no reliable D call. The CDR3 bases are TGTGCCAGCAGCTTAACGGGATCTGAAGCTTTCTTT. It encodes CASSLTGSEAFF.